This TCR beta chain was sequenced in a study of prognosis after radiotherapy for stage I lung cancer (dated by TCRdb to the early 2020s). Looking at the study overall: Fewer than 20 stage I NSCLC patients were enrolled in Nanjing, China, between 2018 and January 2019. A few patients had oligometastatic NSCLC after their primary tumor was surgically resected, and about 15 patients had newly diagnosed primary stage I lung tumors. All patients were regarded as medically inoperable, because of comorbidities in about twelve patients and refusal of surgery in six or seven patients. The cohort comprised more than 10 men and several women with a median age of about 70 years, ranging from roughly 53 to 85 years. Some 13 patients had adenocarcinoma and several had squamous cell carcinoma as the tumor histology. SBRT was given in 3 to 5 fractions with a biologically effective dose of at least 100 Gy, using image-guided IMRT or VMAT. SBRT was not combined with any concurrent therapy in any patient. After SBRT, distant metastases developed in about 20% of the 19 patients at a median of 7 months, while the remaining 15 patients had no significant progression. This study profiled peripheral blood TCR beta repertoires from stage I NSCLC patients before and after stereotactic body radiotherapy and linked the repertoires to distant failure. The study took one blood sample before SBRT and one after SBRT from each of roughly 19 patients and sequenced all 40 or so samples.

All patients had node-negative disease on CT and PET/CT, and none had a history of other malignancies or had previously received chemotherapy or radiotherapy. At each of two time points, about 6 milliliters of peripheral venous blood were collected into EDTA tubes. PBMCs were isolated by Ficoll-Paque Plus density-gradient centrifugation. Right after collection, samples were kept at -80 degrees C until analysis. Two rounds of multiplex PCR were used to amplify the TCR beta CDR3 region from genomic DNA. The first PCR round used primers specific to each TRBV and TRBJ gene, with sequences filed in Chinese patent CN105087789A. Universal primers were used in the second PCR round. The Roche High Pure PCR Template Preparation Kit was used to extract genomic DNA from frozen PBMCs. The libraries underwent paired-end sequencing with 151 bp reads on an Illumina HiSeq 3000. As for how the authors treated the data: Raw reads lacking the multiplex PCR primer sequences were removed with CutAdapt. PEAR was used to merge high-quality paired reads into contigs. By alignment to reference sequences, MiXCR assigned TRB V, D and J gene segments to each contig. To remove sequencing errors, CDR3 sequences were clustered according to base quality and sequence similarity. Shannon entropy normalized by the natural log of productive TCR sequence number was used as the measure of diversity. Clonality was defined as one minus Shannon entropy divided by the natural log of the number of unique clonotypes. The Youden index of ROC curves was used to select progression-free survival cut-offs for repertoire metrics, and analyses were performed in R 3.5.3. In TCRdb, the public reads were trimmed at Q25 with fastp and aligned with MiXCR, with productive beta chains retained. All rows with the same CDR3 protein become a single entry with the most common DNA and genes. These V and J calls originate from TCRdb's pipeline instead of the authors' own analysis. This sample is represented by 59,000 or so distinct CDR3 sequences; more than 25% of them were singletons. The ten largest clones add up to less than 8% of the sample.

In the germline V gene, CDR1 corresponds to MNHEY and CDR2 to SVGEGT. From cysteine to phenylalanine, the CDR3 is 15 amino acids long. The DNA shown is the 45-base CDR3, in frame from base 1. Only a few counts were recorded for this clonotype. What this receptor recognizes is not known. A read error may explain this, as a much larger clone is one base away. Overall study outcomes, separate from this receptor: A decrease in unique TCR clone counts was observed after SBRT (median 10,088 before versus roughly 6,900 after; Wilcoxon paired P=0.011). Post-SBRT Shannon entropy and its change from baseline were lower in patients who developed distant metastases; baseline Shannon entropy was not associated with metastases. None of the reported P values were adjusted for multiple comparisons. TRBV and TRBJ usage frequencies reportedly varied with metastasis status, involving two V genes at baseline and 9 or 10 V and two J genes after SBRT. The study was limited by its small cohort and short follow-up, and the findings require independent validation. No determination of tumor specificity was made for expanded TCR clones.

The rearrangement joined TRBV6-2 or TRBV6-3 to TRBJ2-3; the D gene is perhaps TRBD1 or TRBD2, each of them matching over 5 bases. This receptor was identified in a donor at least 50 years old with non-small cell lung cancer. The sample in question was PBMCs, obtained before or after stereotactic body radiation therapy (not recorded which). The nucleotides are TGTGCCAGCAGTGAAATGGTTTCTAGCACAGGTACGCAGTATTTT. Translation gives CASSEMVSSTGTQYF.